A selection of T cell receptor beta chains follows, all from one sample in a study of blood T cells in healthy people across ages. TCRdb passed the 5' RACE reads through MiXCR, listing each CDR3 protein once. The sample includes 710,000 or so distinct CDR3 sequences, about 20% of them seen just once. The sequencing sample was made of blood. Source of these receptors: a man aged 65 to 85 in good health. Both conserved end residues are part of each CDR3. D genes are given only for firm matches. Rows give clone size only sometimes, using once, few, many, or a class for an expanded clone.

clone size: few
D gene: -
V gene: TRBV7-9
J gene: TRBJ2-7
CDR3 protein: CASSGGTFSYEQYF
CDR3 DNA: TGTGCCAGCAGCGGCGGGACATTCTCCTACGAGCAGTACTTC

clone size: few
D gene: -
V gene: TRBV6-5
J gene: TRBJ2-1
CDR3 protein: CASSYTTSKGDNEQFF
CDR3 DNA: TGTGCCAGCAGTTATACTACTAGCAAGGGGGACAATGAGCAGTTCTTC

clone size: -
D gene: TRBD1
V gene: TRBV28
J gene: TRBJ1-1
CDR3 protein: CASRDRGEGEAFF
CDR3 DNA: TGTGCCAGCCGGGACAGGGGGGAAGGTGAAGCTTTCTTT

clone size: -
D gene: TRBD2
V gene: TRBV20-1
J gene: TRBJ2-1
CDR3 protein: CSARDTLAGGSYNEQFF
CDR3 DNA: TGCAGTGCTAGAGATACCTTAGCGGGAGGCTCCTACAATGAGCAGTTCTTC

clone size: -
D gene: -
V gene: TRBV14
J gene: TRBJ1-1
CDR3 protein: CASSQEAYLNTEAFF
CDR3 DNA: TGTGCCAGCAGCCAAGAGGCGTACTTGAACACTGAAGCTTTCTTT

clone size: many
D gene: -
V gene: TRBV7-9
J gene: TRBJ2-1
CDR3 protein: CASQSRRGNEQFF
CDR3 DNA: TGTGCCAGCCAATCACGGAGGGGCAATGAGCAGTTCTTC

clone size: -
D gene: TRBD2
V gene: TRBV10-1
J gene: TRBJ2-1
CDR3 protein: CATQLAGGPNEQFF
CDR3 DNA: TGCGCCACGCAACTAGCGGGGGGTCCCAATGAGCAGTTCTTC

clone size: -
D gene: TRBD1
V gene: TRBV10-3
J gene: TRBJ2-5
CDR3 protein: CAISQTGVETQYF
CDR3 DNA: TGTGCCATCAGCCAGACAGGGGTCGAGACCCAGTACTTC

clone size: -
D gene: TRBD2
V gene: TRBV4-1
J gene: TRBJ2-3
CDR3 protein: CASSQDPPTSGRPTDTQYF
CDR3 DNA: TGCGCCAGCAGCCAAGATCCCCCGACTAGCGGGAGGCCCACAGATACGCAGTATTTT

clone size: -
D gene: -
V gene: TRBV6-6
J gene: TRBJ2-3
CDR3 protein: CAGWQGSTDTQYF
CDR3 DNA: TGTGCCGGCTGGCAGGGCAGCACAGATACGCAGTATTTT

clone size: few
D gene: -
V gene: TRBV30
J gene: TRBJ2-1
CDR3 protein: CAWTGGTAGANYNEQFF
CDR3 DNA: TGTGCCTGGACAGGGGGGACGGCGGGAGCCAACTACAATGAGCAGTTCTTC

clone size: -
D gene: -
V gene: TRBV6-6
J gene: TRBJ1-1
CDR3 protein: CASSYVRGSLNTEAFF
CDR3 DNA: TGTGCCAGCAGCTACGTCCGAGGGTCTCTGAACACTGAAGCTTTCTTT

clone size: -
D gene: -
V gene: TRBV7-9
J gene: TRBJ2-7
CDR3 protein: CASSLATDTYEQYF
CDR3 DNA: TGTGCCAGCAGCCTTGCGACCGACACCTACGAGCAGTACTTC

clone size: -
D gene: TRBD2
V gene: TRBV11-2
J gene: TRBJ2-5
CDR3 protein: CASSFSGAGGAQETQYF
CDR3 DNA: TGTGCCAGCAGCTTTTCAGGCGCCGGGGGGGCCCAAGAGACCCAGTACTTC

clone size: -
D gene: -
V gene: TRBV5-1
J gene: TRBJ1-1
CDR3 protein: CASSLGHSADTEAFF
CDR3 DNA: TGCGCCAGCAGCCTGGGACACTCAGCGGACACTGAAGCTTTCTTT

clone size: many
D gene: TRBD2
V gene: TRBV20-1
J gene: TRBJ2-3
CDR3 protein: CSGLTAGVSDTQYF
CDR3 DNA: TGCAGTGGGCTAACGGCGGGGGTCTCAGATACGCAGTATTTT

clone size: -
D gene: -
V gene: TRBV11-2
J gene: TRBJ2-4
CDR3 protein: CASSSLLQGYSNIQYF
CDR3 DNA: TGTGCCAGCAGCTCTCTCCTACAGGGATACTCAAACATTCAGTACTTC

clone size: few
D gene: -
V gene: TRBV3-1
J gene: TRBJ1-2
CDR3 protein: CASSPRGFGGHGYTF
CDR3 DNA: TGTGCCAGCAGCCCACGCGGTTTCGGGGGGCATGGCTACACCTTC

clone size: -
D gene: -
V gene: TRBV5-1
J gene: TRBJ2-4
CDR3 protein: CASSFDLAKNIQYF
CDR3 DNA: TGCGCCAGCAGCTTTGATTTAGCCAAAAACATTCAGTACTTC

clone size: -
D gene: TRBD1
V gene: TRBV7-9
J gene: TRBJ1-4
CDR3 protein: CASTFLRTGIATNEKLFF
CDR3 DNA: TGTGCCAGCACCTTCCTGCGGACAGGAATTGCAACTAATGAAAAACTGTTTTTT

clone size: few
D gene: TRBD2
V gene: TRBV5-1
J gene: TRBJ2-7
CDR3 protein: CASTLTSGNYEQYF
CDR3 DNA: TGCGCCAGCACCCTGACTAGCGGGAACTACGAGCAGTACTTC

clone size: -
D gene: -
V gene: TRBV11-3
J gene: TRBJ2-2
CDR3 protein: CASSLAMGADTGELFF
CDR3 DNA: TGTGCCAGCAGCTTAGCGATGGGAGCGGACACCGGGGAGCTGTTTTTT